This T cell receptor (beta chain) was captured by sequencing in a study of blood T cells in healthy people across ages. Study conclusions and caveats: Investigators treated diversity estimates from one million T cells as underestimates. Donor CMV status was unknown, possibly confounding expanded clonotype changes.

Combining a sample-barcoded 5' primer with a J-beta primer mix, a second PCR ran for roughly 7 to 12 cycles. Tagging of each cDNA molecule was performed by a template-switch adaptor with 12 random nucleotides. One entry per CDR3 protein, called by TCRdb with MiXCR from the 5' RACE reads. The repertoire holds 550,000 to 600,000 distinct CDR3 sequences, around half seen once, with around 23% in the top ten. There are a few counts of this clonotype. The antigen is not known. The source of this sequence is a man older than 75 in good health. Sequenced: blood.

CDR3 DNA: TGTGCCACCAGCAGCCTAGCGGTGGCCAGCTCCTACAATGAGCAGTTCTTC. Protein sequence: CATSSLAVASSYNEQFF. V is TRBV15 and J is TRBJ2-1; 7 nucleotides agree with TRBD2. This CDR3 has 17 residues. The V gene's germline CDR1 is LNHNV and CDR2 YYDKDF (reference sequence). Losses at the gene ends were 3 bases for V and 0 bases for J; bases not matched to a gene: 8.